A selection of T cell receptor beta chains follows, all from one sample in a study of control samples from healthy donors and cancer patients. Method: immunoSEQ multiplex PCR; TCRdb's copy keeps in-frame clones and lacks some. The data show over 200,000 clones, approximately 80% seen once. Sequencing was performed on PBMCs. These receptors were collected from an older woman with lung cancer. Both conserved end residues are part of each CDR3. The D gene is left open where the match is weak. Clone size appears in some rows only: once, few, many, or a class for an expanded clone.

D	V	J	size	DNA	CDR3
.	TRBV30	TRBJ2-1	.	TGTGCCTGGAGTCCCTATGGCGAGCAGTTCTTC	CAWSPYGEQFF
TRBD2	TRBV7-8	TRBJ2-1	once	TGTGCCAGCAGCTTAGCGCGGGCACTAGCGGGAAGGGATGAGCAGTTCTTC	CASSLARALAGRDEQFF
.	TRBV21-1	TRBJ1-1	.	TGTGCCAGCAGCAGGAAGGGACAGTGGAACACTGAAGCTTTCTTT	CASSRKGQWNTEAFF
.	TRBV3-1/TRBV3-2	TRBJ1-3	.	TGTGCCAGCAGCCAAGAATGGCAGGGCAGGAACACCATATATTTT	CASSQEWQGRNTIYF
.	TRBV25-1	TRBJ2-5	.	TGTGCCAGCAGTGTACCCCCCACAGAAGAGACCCAGTACTTC	CASSVPPTEETQYF
TRBD2	TRBV7-9	TRBJ2-3	.	TGTGCCAGCAGCTTACTAGCGGGAGGGAGCACAGATACGCAGTATTTT	CASSLLAGGSTDTQYF
.	TRBV12-3/TRBV12-4	TRBJ1-5	.	TGTGCCAGCAGTGTTCGCAATCAGCCCCAGCATTTT	CASSVRNQPQHF
.	TRBV28	TRBJ1-2	.	TGTGCCAGCAGTTCGGGGGCGCATCTCTATGGCTACACCTTC	CASSSGAHLYGYTF
TRBD1	TRBV20-1	TRBJ2-5	few	TGCAGTGCTACAGGGGGCGAGACCCAGTACTTC	CSATGGETQYF
.	TRBV28	TRBJ2-7	.	TGTGCCAGCAGTCCGCGACCTCTCTACGAGCAGTACTTC	CASSPRPLYEQYF
TRBD1	TRBV19	TRBJ2-5	.	TGTGCCACCGGGACAGGGGGCGCGGGGGACCACCAAGAGACCCAGTACTTC	CATGTGGAGDHQETQYF
TRBD2	TRBV5-6	TRBJ2-3	.	TGTGCCAGCAGTTCCGGACTAGCCGTTAGCACAGATACGCAGTATTTT	CASSSGLAVSTDTQYF
TRBD1	TRBV24-1	TRBJ2-1	.	TGTGCCACCAGTGATTTCAGGGGGACAGGGTCCTACAATGAGCAGTTCTTC	CATSDFRGTGSYNEQFF
.	TRBV28	TRBJ1-2	once	TGTGCCAGCAGATTATCCGGGACACGGGGTGGCTACACCTTC	CASRLSGTRGGYTF
.	TRBV5-1	TRBJ2-2	.	TGCGCCAGCAGCTTGGATAGCTACCCCGGGGAGCTGTTTTTT	CASSLDSYPGELFF
.	TRBV24-1	TRBJ2-5	.	TGTGCCACCAGTGACCGGGGGACCCAGTACTTC	CATSDRGTQYF
.	TRBV5-1	TRBJ2-3	.	TGCGCCAGCAGCTTGGAGGTTCAGGGCCCCACAGATACGCAGTATTTT	CASSLEVQGPTDTQYF
.	TRBV29-1	TRBJ1-1	.	TGCAGCGTTGAGGGACAAACGGACACTGAAGCTTTCTTT	CSVEGQTDTEAFF
.	TRBV30	TRBJ1-1	.	TGTGCCTGGAGTGCCCCGAGACAGATTGGGGCTGAAGCTTTCTTT	CAWSAPRQIGAEAFF
.	TRBV7-3	TRBJ2-3	few	TGTGCCAGCAGCTTATCCCCAGGTTCACTACTAACAGATACGCAGTATTTT	CASSLSPGSLLTDTQYF
TRBD1	TRBV5-6	TRBJ1-5	once	TGTGCCAGCAGCTACCGACAGGGGTCCAATCAGCCCCAGCATTTT	CASSYRQGSNQPQHF
.	TRBV10-3	TRBJ1-5	.	TGTGCCATCAGTGCGACGGGGGCGAATAGCAATCAGCCCCAGCATTTT	CAISATGANSNQPQHF